These 6 T cell receptor beta chains came from one sample sequenced in a study of blood T cell repertoires in COVID-19. Clones were read by immunoSEQ multiplex PCR, and TCRdb kept only the in-frame ones, dropping some. There are roughly 89,000 clones in the sample; 80% occur only once, and approximately 10% lies in the top ten. Sequences were obtained from peripheral blood. The receptors here all came from a woman aged 70-85 years with acute or convalescent COVID-19.

The rearrangement links TRBV3-1 (or the pseudogene TRBV3-2) to TRBJ2-2; TRBD2 matches 11 bases. The ends lost 4 bases at V and 1 base at J; junction bases unmatched: 2. Germline CDR1 is LGHDT and CDR2 is YNNKEL (reference sequence). This CDR3 contains 16 residues. The CDR3 nucleotides are TGTGCCAGCAGCCTCACTAGCGGGAGGAACACCGGGGAGCTGTTTTTT. This translates into CASSLTSGRNTGELFF.

The rearrangement uses TRBV2 and TRBJ1-3; the D gene is possibly TRBD1 (6 bases). Germline V gene sequence: CDR1 SNHLY, CDR2 FYNNEI. The V end lost 4 bases, the J end lost 1 base, and 14 bases lay between the germline ends. The CDR3 has 16 residues. CDR3 coding DNA: TGTGCCAGCAGTGGCCACCGACAGGCGTCTGGAAACACCATATATTTT. It yields the protein CASSGHRQASGNTIYF.

This clone appeared a single time. The rearrangement uses TRBV7-2 and TRBJ1-3; no reliable D call. Germline V CDR1 and CDR2: SGHTA, FQGNSA. The CDR3 runs to 11 residues. Trimming pared 4 bases from V and 4 bases from J, leaving 2 bases between. The CDR3 here is CASSSGNTIYF. The CDR3 region has the DNA TGTGCCAGCAGCTCGGGAAACACCATATATTTT.

This chain uses TRBV2 with TRBJ2-2; 8 positions match TRBD2. The junction had 6 bases not matched to a gene; V was cut back by 6 bases and J by 6 bases. The germline V gene has CDR1 SNHLY and CDR2 FYNNEI. The CDR3 contains 14 residues. The CDR3 reads CASSSGTRAGELFF. For the CDR3, the DNA is TGTGCCAGCAGCTCCGGGACTAGGGCCGGGGAGCTGTTTTTT.

The chain recombines TRBV28 with TRBJ2-7; 9 nucleotides match TRBD2. The germline V gene has CDR1 MDHEN and CDR2 SYDVKM. The CDR3 consists of 14 residues. The trim removed 9 bases at V and 0 bases at J, leaving 6 bases unmatched. This CDR3 is CASNLAGFSYEQYF. CDR3 in DNA: TGTGCCAGTAACCTAGCGGGGTTCTCCTACGAGCAGTACTTC.

The chain couples TRBV28 to TRBJ2-2, with no clear D. CDR1 and CDR2 (germline): MDHEN, SYDVKM. Trimming pared 6 bases from V and 5 bases from J, leaving 7 bases between. The CDR3 has 12 amino acids. The CDR3 nucleotides read TGTGCCAGCAGCCCTTTAACCGGGGAGCTGTTTTTT. Protein: CASSPLTGELFF.